Listed below are T cell receptor beta chains from one sample, sequenced in a study of T-cell memory formation after mild COVID-19. MiXCR, run by TCRdb on the 5' RACE reads, gives a single entry per CDR3 protein. The table lists fewer than 450,000 distinct CDR3 sequences, roughly 21% of them singletons. Sequencing was performed on PBMCs or a T cell subset sorted from them (not recorded which). These receptors all stem from an adult woman who had mild COVID-19 (a few samples of this study predate the infection). Cell type and time point are not known. CDR3s include the opening cysteine and the closing phenylalanine or tryptophan. The order of the fields is V gene, J gene, CDR3 length, D gene, clone size, CDR3 protein, CDR3 DNA. A D gene is named only where the DNA matches it firmly. Some rows mark clone size as missing; the rest say once, few, many or name a class of expanded clone.

TRBV7-9	TRBJ2-5	16	TRBD2	many	CASSFTTSGFQETQYF	TGTGCCAGCAGCTTTACCACTAGCGGATTCCAAGAGACCCAGTACTTC
TRBV5-1	TRBJ2-2	17	TRBD1	.	CASSSGQGVTRTGELFF	TGCGCCAGCAGCTCAGGACAGGGGGTCACCAGGACCGGGGAGCTGTTTTTT
TRBV4-3	TRBJ2-7	16	.	few	CASSQVSQSSSYEQYF	TGCGCCAGCAGCCAAGTGTCGCAGTCGAGCTCCTACGAGCAGTACTTC
TRBV3-1	TRBJ1-1	15	.	few	CASSQRGVSNTEAFF	TGTGCCAGCAGCCAAAGGGGGGTGAGTAACACTGAAGCTTTCTTT
TRBV7-9	TRBJ2-7	12	.	.	CASTPLVHEQYF	TGTGCCAGCACCCCTTTGGTCCACGAGCAGTACTTT
TRBV24-1	TRBJ2-7	16	TRBD2	few	CATSPSGTSGSFEQYF	TGTGCCACCAGTCCATCCGGGACTAGCGGGAGTTTCGAGCAGTACTTC
TRBV9	TRBJ2-7	14	TRBD1	many	CASSVHTGENEQYF	TGTGCCAGCAGCGTACATACAGGGGAGAACGAGCAGTACTTC
TRBV6-1	TRBJ1-6	15	.	.	CASYFGRRGDSPLHF	TGTGCCAGCTATTTCGGGCGGCGGGGTGATTCACCCCTCCACTTT
TRBV29-1	TRBJ2-1	12	.	.	CSVREEYNEQFF	TGCAGCGTTCGCGAAGAGTACAATGAGCAGTTCTTC
TRBV29-1	TRBJ2-1	9	.	.	CSVMGEQFF	TGCAGCGTTATGGGTGAGCAGTTCTTC
TRBV5-1	TRBJ2-1	14	.	.	CASSYEGGFNEQFF	TGCGCCAGCAGCTACGAAGGGGGATTTAATGAGCAGTTCTTC
TRBV7-8	TRBJ2-3	17	.	.	CASSLSAQRGSTDTQYF	TGTGCCAGCAGCTTATCCGCACAAAGGGGGAGCACAGATACGCAGTATTTT
TRBV2	TRBJ2-7	13	TRBD2	.	CASSRLAAYEQYF	TGTGCCAGCAGTCGACTAGCTGCCTACGAGCAGTACTTC
TRBV7-2	TRBJ2-5	12	.	few	CASGWGQETQYF	TGTGCCAGCGGGTGGGGGCAAGAGACCCAGTACTTC
TRBV5-1	TRBJ2-2	19	TRBD1	few	CASSGPRGWTGTNTGELFF	TGCGCCAGCAGCGGACCGAGGGGTTGGACAGGGACGAACACCGGGGAGCTGTTTTTT
TRBV5-1	TRBJ2-7	13	.	many	CASSTGPSYEQYF	TGCGCCAGCAGCACCGGGCCTTCCTACGAGCAGTACTTC
TRBV29-1	TRBJ1-2	13	TRBD1	.	CSAGDRSNYGYTF	TGCAGCGCCGGGGACAGGTCAAACTATGGCTACACCTTC
TRBV11-3	TRBJ1-6	15	TRBD1	few	CASSAGQGENSPLHF	TGTGCCAGCAGCGCCGGACAGGGCGAAAATTCACCCCTCCACTTT
TRBV10-2	TRBJ2-1	14	.	.	CASIITRGYNEQFF	TGCGCCAGCATAATTACGCGGGGTTACAATGAGCAGTTCTTC
TRBV14	TRBJ2-2	18	.	.	CASSRLRDGAVGTGELFF	TGTGCCAGCAGCCGTTTACGGGATGGAGCGGTGGGCACCGGGGAGCTGTTTTTT
TRBV6-5	TRBJ2-7	14	.	.	CASSYSGSGAEQYF	TGTGCCAGCAGTTACTCGGGGAGTGGGGCCGAGCAGTACTTC
TRBV9	TRBJ2-3	15	TRBD2	few	CASSPRGGPAATQYF	TGTGCCAGCAGCCCCCGGGGGGGACCGGCGGCTACGCAGTATTTT
TRBV3-1	TRBJ2-1	18	TRBD1	.	CASSQGRQGAHIYNEQFF	TGTGCCAGCAGCCAAGGGCGCCAGGGGGCTCATATCTACAATGAGCAGTTCTTC
TRBV11-3	TRBJ2-3	14	.	.	CASSLGGAIDTQYF	TGTGCCAGCAGCTTGGGCGGGGCGATAGATACGCAGTATTTT
TRBV7-7	TRBJ2-7	15	.	few	CASSPITLGRREQYF	TGTGCCAGCAGCCCCATCACCCTCGGGCGACGGGAGCAGTACTTC
TRBV7-8	TRBJ2-5	15	TRBD2	.	CASSLGGGGIETQYF	TGTGCCAGCAGCTTAGGTGGCGGGGGAATAGAGACCCAGTACTTC
TRBV7-2	TRBJ2-2	16	.	.	CASTPSANMITGELFF	TGTGCCAGCACCCCTTCGGCCAACATGATTACCGGGGAGCTGTTTTTT
TRBV7-2	TRBJ2-7	15	TRBD2	.	CASSDRTGGRYEQYF	TGTGCCAGCTCGGACCGGACGGGGGGGAGGTACGAGCAGTACTTC
TRBV14	TRBJ2-7	11	.	.	CASSQNLEQYF	TGTGCCAGCAGCCAGAATCTGGAGCAGTACTTC
TRBV11-2	TRBJ2-1	15	TRBD2	few	CASSGTSGGANEQFF	TGTGCCAGCAGCGGGACTAGCGGGGGGGCCAATGAGCAGTTCTTC
TRBV5-1	TRBJ2-5	13	.	few	CASSLLHGETQYF	TGCGCCAGCAGCTTACTGCATGGAGAGACCCAGTACTTC
TRBV24-1	TRBJ1-5	14	.	.	CATSEAASNQPQHF	TGTGCCACCAGTGAGGCAGCAAGCAATCAGCCCCAGCATTTT
TRBV6-1	TRBJ1-4	11	.	.	CASRHNEKLFF	TGTGCCAGCAGACATAATGAAAAACTGTTTTTT
TRBV18	TRBJ2-4	15	.	.	CASSPDKVFENIQYF	TGTGCCAGCTCACCAGACAAGGTCTTCGAAAACATTCAGTACTTC
TRBV7-9	TRBJ1-2	16	TRBD1	few	CASSTSNRGATKGYTF	TGTGCCAGCAGCACAAGTAACAGGGGCGCCACTAAGGGCTACACCTTC
TRBV5-1	TRBJ2-2	15	TRBD1	many	CASTIQGAQTGELFF	TGCGCCAGCACCATCCAGGGGGCGCAAACCGGGGAGCTGTTTTTT
TRBV20-1	TRBJ2-7	14	TRBD1	many	CSAEDWTGSYEQYF	TGCAGTGCTGAAGACTGGACAGGGAGCTACGAGCAGTACTTC
TRBV29-1	TRBJ1-1	11	.	.	CSVEVGTEAFF	TGCAGCGTTGAAGTGGGCACTGAAGCTTTCTTT
TRBV7-8	TRBJ1-4	11	.	few	CASSYNEKLFF	TGTGCCAGCAGCTACAATGAAAAACTGTTTTTT
TRBV25-1	TRBJ2-7	13	.	.	CASSGLGSYEQYF	TGTGCCAGCAGTGGCCTCGGGAGTTACGAGCAGTACTTC